This T cell receptor (beta chain) was retrieved from a study of early T cells in non-severe SARS-CoV-2 infection. About the research overall: Investigators sequenced bulk RNA drawn from unsorted whole blood, and chains remained unpaired. Study outcomes and limitations: Private and CD4 specificities were missed by VDJdb matching, skewed to anti-spike CD8.

Individual cDNA molecules each received unique molecular identifiers attached to them. MiXCR, run by TCRdb on the 5' RACE reads, gives a single entry per CDR3 protein. Of tens of thousands of distinct CDR3 sequences in the sample, approximately 10% were seen once. V lost 2 bases and J 9 bases, leaving 17 bases between the germline ends. Germline values: CDR1 MDHEN, CDR2 SYDVKM. The CDR3 has 15 residues. As concerns this clonotype: No antigen is known for it.

J is TRBJ2-1 and V is TRBV28, with a possible D match to TRBD2 (6 bases). The receptor was derived from an adult who was a healthcare worker with PCR-confirmed SARS-CoV-2 infection or an uninfected control (not recorded which). The source material was whole blood. CDR3 nucleotides: TGTGCCAGCAGTTTAGAACTAGCAGGTATGGGTGAGCAGTTCTTC. Amino acid sequence: CASSLELAGMGEQFF.